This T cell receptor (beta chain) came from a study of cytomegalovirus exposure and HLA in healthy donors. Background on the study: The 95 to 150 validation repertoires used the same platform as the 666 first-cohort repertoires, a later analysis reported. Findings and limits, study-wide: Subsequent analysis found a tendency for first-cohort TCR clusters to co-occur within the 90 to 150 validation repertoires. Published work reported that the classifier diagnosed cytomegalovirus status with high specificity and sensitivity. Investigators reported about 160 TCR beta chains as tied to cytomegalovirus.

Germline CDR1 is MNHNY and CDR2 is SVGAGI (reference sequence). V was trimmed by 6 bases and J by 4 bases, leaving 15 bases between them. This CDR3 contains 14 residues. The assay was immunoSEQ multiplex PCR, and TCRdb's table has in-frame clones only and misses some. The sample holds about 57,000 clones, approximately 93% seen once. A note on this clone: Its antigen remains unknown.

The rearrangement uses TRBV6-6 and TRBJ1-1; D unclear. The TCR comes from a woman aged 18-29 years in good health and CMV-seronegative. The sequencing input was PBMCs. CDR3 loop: CASSGVVMGTEAFF. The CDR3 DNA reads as TGTGCCAGCAGCGGGGTGGTGATGGGCACTGAAGCTTTCTTT.